This entry features one T cell receptor (beta chain) sequence. It was with random hexamers that 0.5 to 1 ug RNA was reverse transcribed. In TCRdb, the immunoSEQ multiplex PCR reads were re-called with MiXCR into one record per CDR3 protein. The data show 160,000 or so distinct CDR3 sequences, approximately 94% seen once. The data were taken from a study of CD8 T cells in Susac syndrome. Turning to the study itself: Susac syndrome patients were untreated, on corticosteroids with some adding intravenous immunoglobulin, or on intravenous immunoglobulin only.

V lost 1 base to trimming and J lost 4 bases, with 16 bases between them. CDR1 is SGHAT, CDR2 FQNNGV, per germline. CDR3 length: 16 residues. The chain carries TRBV11-2 and TRBJ1-2, with unresolved D. The sequenced material came from CD4+ T cells from PBMCs. The clonotype was recovered from a human donor with Susac syndrome. The CDR3, as DNA: TGTGCCAGCAGCTTAGTCCCCGGACTGGCGATCTATGGCTACACCTTC. It codes for CASSLVPGLAIYGYTF.